This TCR beta chain stems from a study of blood T cell repertoires in COVID-19 (dated by TCRdb to the early 2020s). Background on the whole study: Samples from collaborators originated in the United States, Italy and Spain and spanned both the acute and convalescent phases of COVID-19. The prospective study material was composed of cDNA or gDNA derived from T cells, B-cell-depleted T cells, or PBMCs. The dataset comprised deeply sampled blood TCRbeta repertoires from subjects exposed to, actively infected with, or recovered from COVID-19. The repertoires were made available in a free public database intended to serve as a resource for research on the immune response to SARS-CoV-2. Samples were obtained from the ongoing ImmuneRACE study (first 160 participants) and from 1,200 or so subjects provided by 6 global collaborators. A de-identified subject ID, COVID-19 status, age in years and sex were almost always included in the sample metadata. Where HLA class I and class II types were available, the types were taken from metadata supplied by the sample provider, not from assay-based typing.

Results and caveats for the whole study, not just this receptor: The amount of clinical and demographic metadata varied by source and participant and was provided uncurated.

After removal of 4 bases from V and 4 bases from J, the junction retains 2 bases not matched to a gene. The CDR3 runs 13 residues from the cysteine to the phenylalanine. Solely the CDR3 DNA is kept, with 39 bases framed from the first base. TCRbeta CDR3 regions were amplified from genomic DNA using the immunoSEQ Assay, a bias-controlled multiplex PCR. Per the source publication's procedure: The number of nucleated cells in each sample was estimated from the amplification of reference gene primers within the assay. Sequence reads were collapsed and filtered to measure the absolute abundance of every unique TCRbeta CDR3 rearrangement. For each sample, productive Simpson clonality was calculated by taking the square root of Simpson's diversity index across productive rearrangements. Held by TCRdb, this immuneACCESS table contains in-frame sequences only and omits some clones. Under half of the omission traces to an unresolved V gene where checked; the cause of the rest is unknown. V, J and clone size are those of that table, while D and trimming were read from the DNA. The sample data list approximately 100,000 clones, and roughly nine tenths of these were observed just once. 0.85% to 1% of the sample is taken by the ten largest.

A few counts support this clone. Its antigen has not been determined. One base away there is no much larger clone; base qualities are not given. Each collaborating institution followed its own protocols to collect whole blood in K2EDTA tubes. For TCRbeta analysis, collaborators shipped samples in one of three forms: frozen whole blood, isolated PBMCs, or DNA extracted from either of those sample types. The chain joins TRBV12-3 or TRBV12-4 to TRBJ1-2; 8 bases in the middle match TRBD1. The sample comprised peripheral blood. This clonotype was sampled from a man aged 60 to 69 with acute or convalescent COVID-19. The CDR3 is CASSSDRVYGYTF. The bases are TGTGCCAGCAGTTCGGACAGGGTCTATGGCTACACCTTC.